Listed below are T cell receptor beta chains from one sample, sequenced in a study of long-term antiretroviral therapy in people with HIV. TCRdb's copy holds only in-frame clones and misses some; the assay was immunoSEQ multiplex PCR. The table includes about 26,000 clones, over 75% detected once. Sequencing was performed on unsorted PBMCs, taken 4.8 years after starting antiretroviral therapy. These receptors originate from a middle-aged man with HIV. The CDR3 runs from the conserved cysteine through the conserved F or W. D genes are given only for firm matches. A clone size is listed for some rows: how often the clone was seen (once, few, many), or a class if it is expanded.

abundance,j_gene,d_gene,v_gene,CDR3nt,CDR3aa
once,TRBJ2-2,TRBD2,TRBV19,TGTGCCAGTACTCCCCGGGGGCTAGCGGGAGACACCGGGGAGCTGTTTTTT,CASTPRGLAGDTGELFF
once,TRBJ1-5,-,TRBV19,TGTGCCAGTAGTATCTGGATGGGGGAGCCCCAGCATTTT,CASSIWMGEPQHF
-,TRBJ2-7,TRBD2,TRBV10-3,TGTGCCATCAGTGATTTACGGGAGGGAGAGCAGTACTTC,CAISDLREGEQYF
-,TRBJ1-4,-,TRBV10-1,TGCGCCAGCAGTGAGAACAGCCTAAATGAAAAACTGTTTTTT,CASSENSLNEKLFF
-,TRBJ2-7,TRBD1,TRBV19,TGTGCCAGTAGTCCTCGGACAGGGACCAAAGTAGAGCAGTACTTC,CASSPRTGTKVEQYF
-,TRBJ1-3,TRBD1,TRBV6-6,TGTGCCAGCAGTAGAGGGGACAGGGGGTACGGAAACACCATATATTTT,CASSRGDRGYGNTIYF
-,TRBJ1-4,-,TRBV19,TGTGCCCGACACCGAAGGGAGCCTAATGAAAAACTGTTTTTT,CARHRREPNEKLFF
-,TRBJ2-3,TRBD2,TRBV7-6,TGTGCCAGCAGACGTACTAGCGGCACAGATACGCAGTATTTT,CASRRTSGTDTQYF
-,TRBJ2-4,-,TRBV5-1,TGCGCCAGCAGCCCTGGGGGGGGGCCCTTAAACATTCAGTACTTC,CASSPGGGPLNIQYF
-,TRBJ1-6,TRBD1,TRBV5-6,TGTGCCAGCAGCTCAGACACAGGGGGCCGTTCACCCCTCCACTTT,CASSSDTGGRSPLHF
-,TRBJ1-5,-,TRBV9,TGTGCCAGCAGCGTAGATTTGGGACAGCCCCAGCATTTT,CASSVDLGQPQHF
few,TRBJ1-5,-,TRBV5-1,TGCGCCAGCAGCTTGGAACCCAATCAGCCCCAGCATTTT,CASSLEPNQPQHF
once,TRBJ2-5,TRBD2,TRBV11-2,TGTGCCAGCAGCTTAGATGGGGTTAGCGGGGGTGAGACCCAGTACTTC,CASSLDGVSGGETQYF
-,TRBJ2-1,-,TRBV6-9,TGTGCCAGCTCTTCAACAGGGGAGCGGGGCGACGAGGGTGAGCCCTACAATGAGCAGTTCTTC,CASSSTGERGDEGEPYNEQFF
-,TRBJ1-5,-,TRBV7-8,TGTGCCAGCAGCTTAGTCTGGCAGGGCAGACAGCCCCAGCATTTT,CASSLVWQGRQPQHF
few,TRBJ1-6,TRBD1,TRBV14,TGTGCCAGCAGCCAAGTAACAGGGGGCGATTCACCCCTCCACTTT,CASSQVTGGDSPLHF
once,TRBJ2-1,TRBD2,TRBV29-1,TGCAGCGTTGAAGATATACTAGCGGGGGCTGAGTGGATCTTC,CSVEDILAGAEWIF
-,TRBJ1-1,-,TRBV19,TGTGCCAGTAGTATGGTCCGGGGAAGCACTGAAGCTTTCTTT,CASSMVRGSTEAFF
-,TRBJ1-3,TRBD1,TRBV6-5,TGTGCCAGCAGAGGACAGGGGACTGGAAACACCATATATTTT,CASRGQGTGNTIYF
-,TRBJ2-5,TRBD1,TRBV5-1,TGCGCCAGCAGCTTGGGGGACAGGGACACAGAGACCCAGTACTTC,CASSLGDRDTETQYF
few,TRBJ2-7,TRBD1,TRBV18,TGTGCCAGCTCACCAGGACAGGGCGAGCAGTACTTC,CASSPGQGEQYF
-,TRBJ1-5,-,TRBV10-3,TGTGCCATCAGTCCAAACAGGGAAAGCAATCAGCCCCAGCATTTT,CAISPNRESNQPQHF
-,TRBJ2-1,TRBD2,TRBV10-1,TGCGCCAGCAGTGGAGGACTAGCGGGGGTGCCCAACAATGAGCAGTTCTTC,CASSGGLAGVPNNEQFF
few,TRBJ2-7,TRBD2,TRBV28,TGTGCCAGCAGTAGGCCGGGAGGAGGGTCCTACGAGCAGTACTTC,CASSRPGGGSYEQYF
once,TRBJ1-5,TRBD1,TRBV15,TGTGCCACCAGCAGAGTACAGGGGGCGAGCAATCAGCCCCAGCATTTT,CATSRVQGASNQPQHF
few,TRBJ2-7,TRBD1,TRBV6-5,TGTGCCAGCAGTTCCGACAGGGGCGAGCAGTACTTC,CASSSDRGEQYF
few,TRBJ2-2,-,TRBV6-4,TGTGCCAGCTCCGGTCAGTCGAACACCGGGGAGCTGTTTTTT,CASSGQSNTGELFF
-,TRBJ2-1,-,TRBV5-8,TGTGCCAGCACCCTAAGGCCCCGGAATGAGCAGTTCTTC,CASTLRPRNEQFF
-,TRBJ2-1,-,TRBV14,TGTGCCAGCAGCCAATACGGGGACGGATCTCCGTTCTTC,CASSQYGDGSPFF
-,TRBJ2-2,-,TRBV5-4,TGTGCCAGCAGGCCACAGGGAACCGGGGAGCTGTTTTTT,CASRPQGTGELFF
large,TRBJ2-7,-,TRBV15,TGTGCCACCAGCGCTCGCCAGGACTACGAGCAGTACTTC,CATSARQDYEQYF
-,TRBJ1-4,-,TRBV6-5,TGTGCCAGCAGTTACTCGCCGGTCAGTAGGAGTGAAAAACTGTTTTTT,CASSYSPVSRSEKLFF
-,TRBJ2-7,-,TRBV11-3,TGTGCCAGCAGCTTAAGGTCAGGGGACCCCTACGAGCAGTACTTC,CASSLRSGDPYEQYF
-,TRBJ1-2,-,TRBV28,TGTGCCAGCAGCGAGACTACGGGGCTCTATGGCTACACCTTC,CASSETTGLYGYTF
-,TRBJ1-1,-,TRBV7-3,TGTGCCAGCAAAGACAGTCTGAACACTGAAGCTTTCTTT,CASKDSLNTEAFF